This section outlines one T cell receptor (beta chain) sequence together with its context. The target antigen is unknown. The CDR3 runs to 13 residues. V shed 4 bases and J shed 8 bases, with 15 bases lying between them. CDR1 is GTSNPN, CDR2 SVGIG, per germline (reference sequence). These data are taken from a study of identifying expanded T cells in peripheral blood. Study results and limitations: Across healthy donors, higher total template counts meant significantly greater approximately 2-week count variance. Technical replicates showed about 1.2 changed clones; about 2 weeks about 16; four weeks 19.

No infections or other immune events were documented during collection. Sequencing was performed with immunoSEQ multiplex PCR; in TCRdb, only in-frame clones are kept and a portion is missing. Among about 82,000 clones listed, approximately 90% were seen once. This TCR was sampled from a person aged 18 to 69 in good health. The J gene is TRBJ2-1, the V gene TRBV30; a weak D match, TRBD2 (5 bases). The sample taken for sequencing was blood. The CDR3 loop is CAWTPNGVDEQFF. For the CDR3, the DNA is TGTGCCTGGACCCCAAACGGGGTAGATGAGCAGTTCTTC.